These T cell receptor beta chains were read from a single sample in a study of blood T cell repertoires in COVID-19. Some clones are missing from TCRdb's copy, which holds only in-frame ones; the method was immunoSEQ multiplex PCR. This table holds hundreds of thousands of clones, over 80% found once. Sequenced: PBMCs or T cells enriched from blood (not recorded which). The receptors stem from a man aged 45 to 65 who had been exposed to COVID-19. The conserved cysteine and the conserved F or W are not part of the CDR3 here. Each record gives: J gene, V gene, CDR3 protein.

J gene: TRBJ1-1; V gene: TRBV12-3/TRBV12-4; CDR3 protein: ASSLYMNTEAF
J gene: TRBJ2-3; V gene: TRBV4-1; CDR3 protein: ASSQISGGRTDTQY
J gene: TRBJ2-1; V gene: TRBV9; CDR3 protein: ASSARLSYNEQF
J gene: TRBJ1-6; V gene: TRBV9; CDR3 protein: ASSTWTGADSPLH
J gene: TRBJ1-4; V gene: TRBV9; CDR3 protein: ASSVKGQGGEKLF
J gene: TRBJ1-2; V gene: TRBV5-1; CDR3 protein: ASSQGQPYGYT
J gene: TRBJ1-1; V gene: TRBV27; CDR3 protein: ASRMGQGRDTEAF
J gene: TRBJ2-7; V gene: TRBV18; CDR3 protein: ASSPGQTGIYEQY
J gene: TRBJ1-1; V gene: TRBV2; CDR3 protein: ASSVGQANTEAF
J gene: TRBJ1-1; V gene: TRBV24-1; CDR3 protein: ATSDRKTGNTEAF
J gene: TRBJ2-2; V gene: TRBV7-3; CDR3 protein: ASSLQGQGRGTGELF
J gene: TRBJ1-2; V gene: TRBV28; CDR3 protein: VSGGIYGYT
J gene: TRBJ1-1; V gene: TRBV5-1; CDR3 protein: ASAFGDREKAF
J gene: TRBJ2-7; V gene: TRBV6-1; CDR3 protein: ASSEQVWEQY
J gene: TRBJ2-7; V gene: TRBV28; CDR3 protein: ASSYHPGLAGEQY
J gene: TRBJ2-5; V gene: TRBV30; CDR3 protein: AWSVSGETQY
J gene: TRBJ2-3; V gene: TRBV5-8; CDR3 protein: ASSLVLGGAIDTQY
J gene: TRBJ2-3; V gene: TRBV5-1; CDR3 protein: ASSLSPGGTDTQY
J gene: TRBJ1-1; V gene: TRBV10-3; CDR3 protein: AISLTQGDTEAF
J gene: TRBJ1-5; V gene: TRBV3-1/TRBV3-2; CDR3 protein: ASSPFGRGQPQH
J gene: TRBJ1-2; V gene: TRBV7-2; CDR3 protein: ASSLEGLWYGYT
J gene: TRBJ2-5; V gene: TRBV7-2; CDR3 protein: ASSLGLGAETQY
J gene: TRBJ2-3; V gene: TRBV4-1; CDR3 protein: ASSLRTGVDTQY
J gene: TRBJ1-1; V gene: TRBV3-1/TRBV3-2; CDR3 protein: ASSQSLTEQNTEAF
J gene: TRBJ2-1; V gene: TRBV24-1; CDR3 protein: ATSDLGQGDNEQF
J gene: TRBJ2-5; V gene: TRBV9; CDR3 protein: ASSAATGYGETQY
J gene: TRBJ1-2; V gene: TRBV5-4; CDR3 protein: ASSLMTGMGYT
J gene: TRBJ2-7; V gene: TRBV11-2; CDR3 protein: ASSKLQGSLEQY
J gene: TRBJ2-7; V gene: TRBV5-6; CDR3 protein: ASSLGQGVAYEQY
J gene: TRBJ1-3; V gene: TRBV5-1; CDR3 protein: ASSLGLRDRFSGNTIY
J gene: TRBJ2-5; V gene: TRBV29-1; CDR3 protein: SVEREETQY
J gene: TRBJ2-7; V gene: TRBV9; CDR3 protein: ASSEGLAGGEQY
J gene: TRBJ2-5; V gene: TRBV20-1; CDR3 protein: SASVTSGIETQY
J gene: TRBJ2-2; V gene: TRBV5-1; CDR3 protein: ASHKRGNTGELF
J gene: TRBJ2-1; V gene: TRBV18; CDR3 protein: ASSPQQPNTGSYNEQF
J gene: TRBJ1-1; V gene: TRBV7-2; CDR3 protein: ASSLRIPRGTEAF
J gene: TRBJ2-1; V gene: TRBV5-1; CDR3 protein: ASSLGAQGSSEQF
J gene: TRBJ2-1; V gene: TRBV24-1; CDR3 protein: ATSDTSGTVSLNEQF
J gene: TRBJ2-5; V gene: TRBV7-3; CDR3 protein: ASSSTPGYQETQY
J gene: TRBJ1-1; V gene: TRBV6-5; CDR3 protein: ASTPPGNGDTEAF
J gene: TRBJ1-5; V gene: TRBV6-5; CDR3 protein: ASSPTAKNQPQH
J gene: TRBJ1-4; V gene: TRBV7-8; CDR3 protein: ASSSIYRQRGTNEKLF
J gene: TRBJ2-1; V gene: TRBV18; CDR3 protein: ASSWRLAGGGGFNEQF
J gene: TRBJ1-3; V gene: TRBV28; CDR3 protein: ASTTPPGSGNTIY
J gene: TRBJ1-3; V gene: TRBV29-1; CDR3 protein: SVDSGQGHGNTIY
J gene: TRBJ2-7; V gene: TRBV7-9; CDR3 protein: ASSFPLSMSSYEQY
J gene: TRBJ1-1; V gene: TRBV27; CDR3 protein: ASSWEGHPNTEAF
J gene: TRBJ1-2; V gene: TRBV28; CDR3 protein: ASSIGSDRVYGYT
J gene: TRBJ1-1; V gene: TRBV10-1; CDR3 protein: ASSESSFYSEAF
J gene: TRBJ2-2; V gene: TRBV4-2; CDR3 protein: ASSHGTSRTGELF
J gene: TRBJ1-1; V gene: TRBV7-2; CDR3 protein: ASSLNEQGGSSEAF
J gene: TRBJ1-1; V gene: TRBV9; CDR3 protein: ASSVVTEEAF
J gene: TRBJ1-3; V gene: TRBV7-8; CDR3 protein: ASSSAGAYSGNTIY
J gene: TRBJ2-1; V gene: TRBV5-1; CDR3 protein: ASSLIAGDYNEQF
J gene: TRBJ1-2; V gene: TRBV7-2; CDR3 protein: ASSLRLWGTGYT